Below are 19 T cell receptor beta chains sequenced from a single sample in a study of tumor-infiltrating lymphocytes in localized non-small cell lung cancer. The assay was immunoSEQ multiplex PCR, and TCRdb's table has in-frame clones only and misses some. The sample holds some 15,000 clones; 55% to 80% are singletons and the top ten take 4.3%. Specimen: lung tumor tissue. The receptors here all came from a human donor with non-small cell lung cancer.

This rearrangement joins TRBV28 to TRBJ2-1; no firm D call. Trimming cost V 4 bases and J 8 bases, with 9 bases left between them. CDR1 and CDR2 (germline): MDHEN, SYDVKM. The CDR3 sequence is 12 residues long. CDR3 residues: CASSSISDEQFF. Written as DNA, the CDR3 is TGTGCCAGCAGTTCGATAAGCGATGAGCAGTTCTTC.

This chain links TRBV5-1 with TRBJ2-2; no reliable D call. The CDR3 totals 14 residues. Germline CDR1 and CDR2: SGHRS and YFSETQ. V was shortened by 0 bases and J by 2 bases, with 5 bases between the two germline ends. CDR3 bases: TGCGCCAGCAGCTTGGACACAAACACCGGGGAGCTGTTTTTT. It yields the protein CASSLDTNTGELFF.

In nucleotides, the CDR3 is TGTGCCAGCAGCGTAGCTTCCTATGGCTACACCTTC. Translating gives CASSVASYGYTF. This rearrangement joins TRBV9 to TRBJ1-2; D not certain. Trimming took off 0 bases at V and 4 bases at J, with 4 bases between the two ends. The CDR3 has 12 amino acids. The germline V gene encodes CDR1 SGDLS and CDR2 YYNGEE. The variable domain in full, completed from reference TRBV9 and TRBJ1-2, reads DSGVTQTPKHLITATGQRVTLRCSPRSGDLSVYWYQQSLDQGLQFLIQYYNGEERAKGNILERFSAQQFPDLHSELNLSSLELGDSALYFCASSVASYGYTFGSGTRLTVV.

V and J are TRBV7-9 and TRBJ2-7; 8 positions agree with TRBD2. Germline V CDR1 and CDR2: SEHNR, FQNEAQ (reference sequence). J lost 6 bases, V lost 10 bases, and 17 bases had no gene match. The CDR3 is 15 amino acids. The CDR3 region is CATLPERGQAAEQYF. CDR3 sequence (DNA): TGTGCCACCCTACCGGAGCGGGGGCAGGCAGCCGAGCAGTACTTC.

This clone was observed a few times. CDR3 nucleotides: TGTGCCAGCAGCTACCTTGGGCGCTTGAACACTGAAGCTTTCTTT. Translating it yields CASSYLGRLNTEAFF. The V gene is TRBV7-2, the J gene TRBJ1-1; no clear D gene. With 4 bases removed from V and 0 bases from J, the gap between germline ends came to 12 bases. Germline V lookup: CDR1 SGHTA, CDR2 FQGNSA. CDR3 length: 15 residues.

Concerning this clone: A read error may account for a junction end that differs from germline. The chain couples TRBV5-1 to TRBJ2-5; D is ambiguous. The germline V gene encodes CDR1 SGHRS and CDR2 YFSETQ. The CDR3 runs to 14 residues. The CDR3 sequence: CASSLGPDQETQYF. The CDR3 DNA reads TGCGCCAGCAGCTTGGGGCCAGACCAGGAGACCCAGTACTTC. The entire variable domain, with the rest obtained from reference TRBV5-1 and TRBJ2-5, is as follows: KAGVTQTPRYLIKTRGQQVTLSCSPISGHRSVSWYQQTPGQGLQFLFEYFSETQRNKGNFPGRFSGRQFSNSRSEMNVSTLELGDSALYLCASSLGPDQETQYFGPGTRLLVL.

The table lists this clone with a count of one. The J gene is TRBJ2-1, the V gene TRBV18, with D unresolved. Deletions cut 3 bases from V and 0 bases from J, with 12 bases between. CDR3 length equals 16 residues. Germline lookup yields CDR1 KGHSH and CDR2 LQKENI. For the CDR3, the DNA is TGTGCCAGCTCACCCATGCTGCTGAGCTCCTACAATGAGCAGTTCTTC. Translated, it gives CASSPMLLSSYNEQFF.

The chain combines TRBV7-9 with TRBJ1-5; D is ambiguous. The CDR3 has 13 residues. Trimming removed 4 bases at V and 5 bases at J, with 9 bases between. Germline V CDR1 and CDR2: SEHNR, FQNEAQ (reference sequence). CDR3 bases: TGTGCCAGCAGCTCAAGGTGGGATCAGCCCCAGCATTTT. Translated: CASSSRWDQPQHF.

This clone was recorded a few times. This rearrangement joins TRBV18 to TRBJ2-1; D remains ambiguous. Germline-derived CDR1 and CDR2 are KGHSH and LQKENI. The CDR3 totals 15 residues. With 2 bases removed from V and 0 bases from J, the gap between germline ends came to 8 bases. The CDR3 loop reads CASSPSLSSYNEQFF. The CDR3 DNA sequence: TGTGCCAGCTCACCATCGTTGAGCTCCTACAATGAGCAGTTCTTC.

This clone was seen a few times. The rearrangement joins TRBV7-9 to TRBJ2-2; unclear D gene. Germline V CDR1 and CDR2: SEHNR, FQNEAQ (reference sequence). This CDR3 comprises 14 residues. V shed 7 bases and J shed 2 bases, with 11 bases lying between them. This CDR3 reads CASTNSLNTGELFF. The CDR3 DNA is TGTGCCAGCACCAACTCCCTTAACACCGGGGAGCTGTTTTTT. The full variable domain, rest sourced from reference TRBV7-9 and TRBJ2-2, is DTGVSQNPRHKITKRGQNVTFRCDPISEHNRLYWYRQTLGQGPEFLTYFQNEAQLEKSRLLSDRFSAERPKGSFSTLEIQRTEQGDSAMYLCASTNSLNTGELFFGEGSRLTVL.

By frequency in the sample, this clone is medium-sized. The chain couples TRBV28 to TRBJ1-5; 11 bases fit TRBD1. V shed 6 bases and J 6 bases; nucleotides not matched to a gene: 7. Germline CDR1 and CDR2: MDHEN and SYDVKM. This CDR3 spans 15 amino acids. The CDR3 region is CASRVGTGGSQPQHF. The CDR3, as DNA: TGTGCCAGCAGAGTTGGGACAGGGGGATCTCAGCCCCAGCATTTT.

The genes are TRBV5-1 and TRBJ2-7, with D tentatively TRBD1 (7 bases). CDR3 length: 16 amino acids. The germline V and J ends were trimmed by 6 bases and 2 bases, with 21 bases remaining between them. Germline values: CDR1 SGHRS, CDR2 YFSETQ. The CDR3 spells CASNPYQGGSAYEQYF. The CDR3 DNA follows: TGCGCCAGCAACCCTTATCAGGGGGGATCGGCCTACGAGCAGTACTTC.

The chain recombines TRBV6-5 with TRBJ1-2; D remains ambiguous. The ends were cut back, 5 bases at V and 14 bases at J, with 18 bases in the middle. The CDR3 has 12 amino acids. Germline V CDR1 and CDR2: MNHEY, SVGAGI. The CDR3 loop is CASSRPGGLWTF. The DNA of the CDR3 is TGTGCCAGCAGTCGCCCGGGAGGGCTGTGGACCTTC.

The chain uses TRBV5-4 and TRBJ2-7; perhaps TRBD2 as D (6 bases). The ends were cut back, 3 bases at V and 3 bases at J, with 16 bases in the middle. The CDR3 contains 15 residues. The germline V gene has CDR1 SGHNT and CDR2 YYREEE (reference sequence). CDR3 in DNA: TGTGCCAGCAGCTCCGGGACTGGGGCCCTCTACGAGCAGTACTTC. Protein product: CASSSGTGALYEQYF.

This clone has a handful of counts. The chain links TRBV9 to TRBJ1-2; TRBD1 aligns across 12 bases. The CDR3 spans 17 residues. J gave up 7 bases and V 4 bases, and 14 bases lay outside the gene matches. Germline V lookup: CDR1 SGDLS, CDR2 YYNGEE. The CDR3 loop reads CASSQGTGGHRGGGYTF. CDR3 DNA sequence: TGTGCCAGCAGCCAGGGGACAGGGGGCCACAGAGGGGGTGGCTACACCTTC.

The gene calls are TRBV18 and TRBJ2-1; D perhaps matches TRBD2 (6 bases). Per the germline V gene, CDR1 is KGHSH and CDR2 is LQKENI. This CDR3 spans 15 amino acids. V lost 3 bases and J 4 bases, leaving 13 bases between the germline ends. This CDR3 is CASSPRSGEYNEQFF. The CDR3 DNA follows: TGTGCCAGCTCACCCAGATCGGGGGAGTACAATGAGCAGTTCTTC.

V usage is TRBV10-2 and J usage is TRBJ2-7; no clear D gene. CDR1 and CDR2 from the germline V gene are WSHSY and SAAADI. This CDR3 comprises 12 residues. The ends were cut back, 6 bases at V and 4 bases at J, with 10 bases in the middle. Here the CDR3 DNA reads TGCGCCAGCAGCGGTGGGTGGTACGAGCAGTACTTC. It specifies CASSGGWYEQYF.

This clone was counted a few times. This sequence joins TRBV5-1 and TRBJ2-6; TRBD1 agrees at 11 bases. The germline V gene has CDR1 SGHRS and CDR2 YFSETQ. J lost 3 bases, V lost 0 bases, and 5 bases had no gene match. The CDR3 contains 18 residues. The CDR3 protein is CASSLVGQGAFGANVLTF. In DNA, the CDR3 is TGCGCCAGCAGCTTGGTAGGACAGGGGGCGTTTGGGGCCAACGTCCTGACTTTC.

The chain carries TRBV7-8 and TRBJ2-2, with TRBD2 matching 10 bases. In germline, CDR1 is SGHVS, CDR2 FQNEAQ. This CDR3 has 16 amino acids. The J segment lost 5 bases and the V segment lost 3 bases, leaving 6 bases of the junction unmatched. The CDR3 spells CASSFVIAGGTGELFF. In DNA, the CDR3 is TGTGCCAGCAGCTTCGTCATAGCGGGAGGAACCGGGGAGCTGTTTTTT.